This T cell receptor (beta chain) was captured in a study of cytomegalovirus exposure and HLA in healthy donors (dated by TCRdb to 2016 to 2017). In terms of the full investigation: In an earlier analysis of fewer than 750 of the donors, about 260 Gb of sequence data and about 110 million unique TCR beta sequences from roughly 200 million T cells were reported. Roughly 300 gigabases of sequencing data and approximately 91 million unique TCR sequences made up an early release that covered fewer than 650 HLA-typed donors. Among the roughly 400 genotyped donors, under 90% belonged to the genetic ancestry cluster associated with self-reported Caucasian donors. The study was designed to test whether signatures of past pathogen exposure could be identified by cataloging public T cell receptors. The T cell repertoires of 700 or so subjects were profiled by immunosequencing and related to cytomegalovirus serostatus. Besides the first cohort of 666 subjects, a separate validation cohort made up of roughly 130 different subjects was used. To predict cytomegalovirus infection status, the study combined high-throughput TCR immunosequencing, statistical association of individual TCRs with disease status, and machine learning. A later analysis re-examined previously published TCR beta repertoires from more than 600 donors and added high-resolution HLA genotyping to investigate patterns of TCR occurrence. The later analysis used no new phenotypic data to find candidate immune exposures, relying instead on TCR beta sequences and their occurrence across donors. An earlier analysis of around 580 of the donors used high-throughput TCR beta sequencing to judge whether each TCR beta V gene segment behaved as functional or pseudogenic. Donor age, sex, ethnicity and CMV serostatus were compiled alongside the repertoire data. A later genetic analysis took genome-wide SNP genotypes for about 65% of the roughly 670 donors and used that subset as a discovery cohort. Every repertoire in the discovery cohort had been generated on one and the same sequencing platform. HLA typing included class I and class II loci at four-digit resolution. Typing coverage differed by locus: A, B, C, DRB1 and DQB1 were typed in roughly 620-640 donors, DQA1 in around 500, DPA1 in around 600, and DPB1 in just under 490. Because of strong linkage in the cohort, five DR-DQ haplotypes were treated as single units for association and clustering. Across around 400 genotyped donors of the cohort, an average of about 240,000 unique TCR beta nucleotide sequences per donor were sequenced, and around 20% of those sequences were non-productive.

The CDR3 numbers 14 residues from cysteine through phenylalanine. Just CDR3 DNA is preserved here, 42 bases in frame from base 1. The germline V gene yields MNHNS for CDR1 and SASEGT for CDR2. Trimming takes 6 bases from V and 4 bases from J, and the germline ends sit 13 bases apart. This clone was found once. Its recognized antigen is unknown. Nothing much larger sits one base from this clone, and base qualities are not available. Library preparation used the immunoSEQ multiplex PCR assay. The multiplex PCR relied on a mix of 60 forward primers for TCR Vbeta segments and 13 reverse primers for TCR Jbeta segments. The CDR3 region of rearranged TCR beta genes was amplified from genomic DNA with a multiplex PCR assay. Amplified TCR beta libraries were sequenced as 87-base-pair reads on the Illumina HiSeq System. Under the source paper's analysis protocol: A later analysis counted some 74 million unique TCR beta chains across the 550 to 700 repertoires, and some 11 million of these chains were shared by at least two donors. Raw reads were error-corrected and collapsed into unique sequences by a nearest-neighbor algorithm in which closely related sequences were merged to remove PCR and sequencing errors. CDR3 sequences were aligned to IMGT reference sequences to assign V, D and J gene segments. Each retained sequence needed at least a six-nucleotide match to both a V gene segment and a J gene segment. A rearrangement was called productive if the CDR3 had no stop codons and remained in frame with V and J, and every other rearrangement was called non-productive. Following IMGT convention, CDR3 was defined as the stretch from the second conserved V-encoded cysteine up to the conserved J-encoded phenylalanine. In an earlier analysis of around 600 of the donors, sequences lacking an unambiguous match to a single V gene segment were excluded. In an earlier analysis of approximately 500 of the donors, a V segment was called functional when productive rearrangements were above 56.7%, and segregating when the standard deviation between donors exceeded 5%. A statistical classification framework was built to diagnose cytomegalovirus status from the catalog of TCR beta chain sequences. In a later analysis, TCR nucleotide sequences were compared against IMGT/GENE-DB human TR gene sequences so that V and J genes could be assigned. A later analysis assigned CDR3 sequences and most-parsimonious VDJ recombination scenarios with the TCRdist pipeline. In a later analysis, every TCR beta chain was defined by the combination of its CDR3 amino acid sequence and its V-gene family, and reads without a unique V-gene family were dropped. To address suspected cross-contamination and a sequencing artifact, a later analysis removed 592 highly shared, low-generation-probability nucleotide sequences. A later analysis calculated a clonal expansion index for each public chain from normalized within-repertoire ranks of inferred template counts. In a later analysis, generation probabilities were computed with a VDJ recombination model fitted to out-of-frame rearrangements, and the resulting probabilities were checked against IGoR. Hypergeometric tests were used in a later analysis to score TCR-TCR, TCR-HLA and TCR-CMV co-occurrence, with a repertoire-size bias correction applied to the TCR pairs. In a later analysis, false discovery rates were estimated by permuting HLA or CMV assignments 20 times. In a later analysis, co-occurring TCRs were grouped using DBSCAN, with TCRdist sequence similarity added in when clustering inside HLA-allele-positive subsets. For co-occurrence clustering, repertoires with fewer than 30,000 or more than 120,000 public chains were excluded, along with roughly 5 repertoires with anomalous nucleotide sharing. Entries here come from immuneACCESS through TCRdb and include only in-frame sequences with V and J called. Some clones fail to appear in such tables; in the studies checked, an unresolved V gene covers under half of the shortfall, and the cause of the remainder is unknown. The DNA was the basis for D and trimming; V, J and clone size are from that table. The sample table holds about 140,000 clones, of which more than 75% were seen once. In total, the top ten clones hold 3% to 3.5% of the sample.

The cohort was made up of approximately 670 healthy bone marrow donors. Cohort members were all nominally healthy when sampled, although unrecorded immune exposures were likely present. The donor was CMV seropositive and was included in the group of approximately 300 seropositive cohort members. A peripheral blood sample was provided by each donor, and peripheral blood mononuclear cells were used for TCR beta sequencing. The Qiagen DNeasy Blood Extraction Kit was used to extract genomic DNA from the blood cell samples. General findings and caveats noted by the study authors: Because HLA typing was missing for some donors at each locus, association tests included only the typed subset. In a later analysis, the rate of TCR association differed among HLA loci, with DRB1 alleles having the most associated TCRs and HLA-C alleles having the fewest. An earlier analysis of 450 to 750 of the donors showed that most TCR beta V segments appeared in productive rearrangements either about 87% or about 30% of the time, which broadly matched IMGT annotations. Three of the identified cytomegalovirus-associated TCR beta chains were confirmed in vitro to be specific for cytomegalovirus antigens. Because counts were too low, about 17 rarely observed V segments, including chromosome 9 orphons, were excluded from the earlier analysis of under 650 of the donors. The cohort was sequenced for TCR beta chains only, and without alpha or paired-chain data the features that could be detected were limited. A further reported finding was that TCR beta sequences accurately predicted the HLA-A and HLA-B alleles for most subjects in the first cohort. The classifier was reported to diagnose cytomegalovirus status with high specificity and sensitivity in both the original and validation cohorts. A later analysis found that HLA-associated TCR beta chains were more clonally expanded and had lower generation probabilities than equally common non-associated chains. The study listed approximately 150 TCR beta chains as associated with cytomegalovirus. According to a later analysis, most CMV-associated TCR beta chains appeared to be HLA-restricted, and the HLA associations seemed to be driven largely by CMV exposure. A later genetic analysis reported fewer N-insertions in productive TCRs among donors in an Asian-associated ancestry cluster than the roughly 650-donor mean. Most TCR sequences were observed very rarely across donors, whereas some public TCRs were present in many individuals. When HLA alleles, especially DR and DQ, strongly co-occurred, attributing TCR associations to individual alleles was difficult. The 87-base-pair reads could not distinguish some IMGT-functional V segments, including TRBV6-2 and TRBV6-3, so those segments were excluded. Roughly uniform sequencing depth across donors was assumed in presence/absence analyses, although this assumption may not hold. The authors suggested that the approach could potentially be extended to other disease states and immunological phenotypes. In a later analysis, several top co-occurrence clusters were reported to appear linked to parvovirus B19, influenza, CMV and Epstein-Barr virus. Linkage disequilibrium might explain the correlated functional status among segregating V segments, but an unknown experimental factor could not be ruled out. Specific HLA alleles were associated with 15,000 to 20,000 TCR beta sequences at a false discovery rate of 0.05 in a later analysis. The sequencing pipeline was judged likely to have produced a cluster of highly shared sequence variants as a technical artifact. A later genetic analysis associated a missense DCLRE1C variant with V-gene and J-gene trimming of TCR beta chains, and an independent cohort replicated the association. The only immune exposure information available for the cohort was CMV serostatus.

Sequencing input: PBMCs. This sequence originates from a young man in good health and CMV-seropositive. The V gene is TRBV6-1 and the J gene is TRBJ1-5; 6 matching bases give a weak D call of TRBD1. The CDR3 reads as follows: CASRERQENQPQHF. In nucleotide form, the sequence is TGTGCCAGCAGGGAAAGACAGGAGAATCAGCCCCAGCATTTT.